Included here is one T cell receptor beta chain sequence, with context. A read error may account for a junction end that differs from germline. TCRdb keeps only in-frame clones here, not all; method: immunoSEQ multiplex PCR. The sample has tens of thousands of clones, 60% to 85% seen once. The source of the sample is a study of blood T cell repertoires in COVID-19. The CDR3 runs 16 residues. The germline V gene has CDR1 LGHDT and CDR2 YNNKEL (reference sequence). The sequence derives from a man in his 70s with acute or convalescent COVID-19. The chain combines TRBV3-1 (or the pseudogene TRBV3-2) with TRBJ2-2; 13 positions agree with TRBD2. Sequencing was done on a sample of peripheral blood. The CDR3 loop is CASNQLAGGPNGELFF. The DNA of the CDR3 is TGTGCCAGCAACCAACTAGCGGGAGGGCCCAACGGGGAGCTGTTTTTT.